This TCR beta chain was observed in a study of T-cell reconstitution after alpha-beta-depleted transplantation in children. V lost 5 bases to trimming and J lost 11 bases; unmatched junction nucleotides: 13. The CDR3 extends over 14 amino acids. Germline CDR1 reads MNHNS; CDR2 reads SASEGT. This clonotype was recorded a few times. Its antigen is not identified. The TCRbeta library incorporated unique molecular identifiers. TCRdb reprocessed the PCR reads via MiXCR and lists one record per CDR3 protein. The repertoire holds around 100,000 distinct CDR3 sequences, with about a tenth as singletons. Findings of the study overall: In patients about two months after transplant, alpha-beta T cells reportedly arose from several hundred expanded graft clones. T-cell numbers and diversity, one year after transplant, stemmed largely from T cells that were newly produced.

The clonotype was recovered from a boy between 2 and 15 years old with acute lymphoblastic leukemia, due to receive a stem cell transplant. The rearrangement uses TRBV6-1 and TRBJ1-1; 8 nucleotides match TRBD1. This specimen consisted of PBMCs, obtained before TCRalphabeta/CD19-depleted stem cell transplant. The CDR3: CASSRGGQVESAFF. DNA for the CDR3: TGTGCCAGCAGTAGAGGGGGACAGGTTGAATCGGCTTTCTTT.